This TCR beta chain was sequenced during a study of cytomegalovirus exposure and HLA in healthy donors. A note on this clone: Its specificity is not known. In the same sample, other DNA sequences code for this CDR3.

Trimming removed 1 base at V and 7 bases at J, with 11 bases between. Germline V CDR1 and CDR2: SEHNR, FQNEAQ (reference sequence). This CDR3 is built from 13 residues. Overall study results and limits: Several top significant clusters appeared, in a later analysis, to be linked to common viral pathogens.

Primers: 60 Vbeta forward and 13 Jbeta reverse. Assay used: immunoSEQ multiplex PCR; TCRdb lists only in-frame clones, some missing. The sample has under 200,000 clones; roughly 87% are singletons. The donors gave bone marrow, and they were healthy. The sequencing sample was made of PBMCs. The TCR was taken from a boy under 10 years old in good health and CMV-seronegative. The chain has TRBV7-9 and TRBJ2-7; D may be TRBD1 (5 bases). The CDR3 region is CASSLGAGNEQYF. The CDR3, as DNA: TGTGCCAGCAGCTTAGGGGCAGGGAATGAGCAGTACTTC.